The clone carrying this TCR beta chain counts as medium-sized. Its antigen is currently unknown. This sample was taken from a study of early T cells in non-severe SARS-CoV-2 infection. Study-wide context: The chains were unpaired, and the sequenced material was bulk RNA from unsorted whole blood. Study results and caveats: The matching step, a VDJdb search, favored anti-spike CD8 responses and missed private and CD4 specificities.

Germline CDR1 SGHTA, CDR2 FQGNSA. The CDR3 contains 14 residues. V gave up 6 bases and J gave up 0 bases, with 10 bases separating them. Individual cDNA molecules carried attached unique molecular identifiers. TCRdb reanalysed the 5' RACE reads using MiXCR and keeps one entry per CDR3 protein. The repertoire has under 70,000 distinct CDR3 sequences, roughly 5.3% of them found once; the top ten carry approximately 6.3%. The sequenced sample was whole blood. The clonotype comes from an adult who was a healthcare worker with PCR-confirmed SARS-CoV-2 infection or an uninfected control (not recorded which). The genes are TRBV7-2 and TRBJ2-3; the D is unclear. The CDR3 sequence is CASSVSSSTDTQYF. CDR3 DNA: TGTGCCAGCAGTGTCTCATCTAGCACAGATACGCAGTATTTT.